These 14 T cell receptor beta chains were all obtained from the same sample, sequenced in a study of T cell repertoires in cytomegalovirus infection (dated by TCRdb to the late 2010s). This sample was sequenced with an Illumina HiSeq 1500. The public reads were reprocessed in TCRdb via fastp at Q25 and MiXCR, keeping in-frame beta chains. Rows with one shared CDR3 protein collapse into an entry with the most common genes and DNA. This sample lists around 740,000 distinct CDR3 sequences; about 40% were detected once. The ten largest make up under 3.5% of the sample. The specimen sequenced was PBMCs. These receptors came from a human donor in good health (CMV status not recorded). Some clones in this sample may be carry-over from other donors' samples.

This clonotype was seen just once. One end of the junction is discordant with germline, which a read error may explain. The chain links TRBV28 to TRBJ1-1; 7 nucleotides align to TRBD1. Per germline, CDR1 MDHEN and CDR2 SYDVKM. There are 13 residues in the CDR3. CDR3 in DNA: TGTGCCAGCAGTCCGACAGGGTCCACTGAAGATTTCTTT. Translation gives CASSPTGSTEDFF. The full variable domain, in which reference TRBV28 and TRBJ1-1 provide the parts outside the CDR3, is DVKVTQSSRYLVKRTGEKVFLECVQDMDHENMFWYRQDPGLGLRLIYFSYDVKMKEKGDIPEGYSVSREKKERFSLILESASTNQTSMYLCASSPTGSTEDFFGQGTRLTVV.

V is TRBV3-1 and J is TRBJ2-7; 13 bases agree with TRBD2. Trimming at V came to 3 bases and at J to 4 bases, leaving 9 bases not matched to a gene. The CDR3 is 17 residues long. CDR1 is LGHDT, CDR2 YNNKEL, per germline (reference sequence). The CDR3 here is CASSHGTSGANVYEQYF. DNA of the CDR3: TGTGCCAGCAGCCATGGGACTAGCGGGGCAAATGTATACGAGCAGTACTTC.

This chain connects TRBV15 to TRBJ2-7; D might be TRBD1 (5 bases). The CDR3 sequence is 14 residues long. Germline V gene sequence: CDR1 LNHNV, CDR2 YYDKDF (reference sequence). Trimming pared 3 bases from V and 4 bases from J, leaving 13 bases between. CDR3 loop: CATSSDSLSYEQYF. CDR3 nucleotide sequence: TGTGCCACCAGCAGCGACAGCCTATCTTACGAGCAGTACTTC. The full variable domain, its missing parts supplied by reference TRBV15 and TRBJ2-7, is DAMVIQNPRYQVTQFGKPVTLSCSQTLNHNVMYWYQQKSSQAPKLLFHYYDKDFNNEADTPDNFQSRRPNTSFCFLDIRSPGLGDTAMYLCATSSDSLSYEQYFGPGTRLTVT.

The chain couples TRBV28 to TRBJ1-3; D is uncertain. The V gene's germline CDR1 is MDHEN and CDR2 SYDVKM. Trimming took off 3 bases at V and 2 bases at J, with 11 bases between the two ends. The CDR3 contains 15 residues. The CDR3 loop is CASSLNPGAGNTIYF. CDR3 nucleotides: TGTGCCAGCAGTTTGAATCCTGGGGCTGGAAACACCATATATTTT.

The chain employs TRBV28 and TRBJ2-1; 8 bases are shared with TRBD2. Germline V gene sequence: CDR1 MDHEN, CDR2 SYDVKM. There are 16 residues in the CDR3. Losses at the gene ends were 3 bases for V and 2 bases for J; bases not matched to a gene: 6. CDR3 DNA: TGTGCCAGCAGTTTGGCGAGCGGGAGCACCTACAATGAGCAGTTCTTC. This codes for CASSLASGSTYNEQFF.

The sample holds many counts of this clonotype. CDR3 nucleotides: TGTGCCAGCAGCATTAGTCCGACTAGTGCGATTTCGGGGCAGTACTTC. Translating gives CASSISPTSAISGQYF. The chain combines TRBV7-8 with TRBJ2-7; maybe TRBD2 (6 bases). Trimming took off 5 bases at V and 9 bases at J, with 26 bases between the two ends. The CDR3 runs 16 residues. Germline V gene sequence: CDR1 SGHVS, CDR2 FQNEAQ.

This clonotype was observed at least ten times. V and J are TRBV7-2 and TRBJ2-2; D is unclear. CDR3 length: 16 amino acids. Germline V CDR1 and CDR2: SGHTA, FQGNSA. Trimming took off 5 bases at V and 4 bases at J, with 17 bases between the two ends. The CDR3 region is CASSQQQTRRTGELFF. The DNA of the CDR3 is TGTGCCAGCAGCCAACAGCAGACCCGTCGCACCGGGGAGCTGTTTTTT.

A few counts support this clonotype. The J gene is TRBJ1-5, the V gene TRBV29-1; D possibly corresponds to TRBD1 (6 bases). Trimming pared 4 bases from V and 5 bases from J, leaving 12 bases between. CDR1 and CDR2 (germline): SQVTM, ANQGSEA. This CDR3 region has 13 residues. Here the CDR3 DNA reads TGCAGCGTTGGGGGGACAAACGATCAGCCCCAGCATTTT. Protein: CSVGGTNDQPQHF. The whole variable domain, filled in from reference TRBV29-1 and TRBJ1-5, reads SAVISQKPSRDICQRGTSLTIQCQVDSQVTMMFWYRQQPGQSLTLIATANQGSEATYESGFVIDKFPISRPNLTFSTLTVSNMSPEDSSIYLCSVGGTNDQPQHFGDGTRLSIL.

CDR3 DNA: TGTGCCAGCAGCTTAGTGCCAGATAGCTCCTACGAGCAGTACTTC. It encodes CASSLVPDSSYEQYF. V usage is TRBV7-2 and J usage is TRBJ2-7; D is uncertain. V lost 1 base to trimming and J lost 0 bases, with 10 bases between them. CDR3 length: 15 amino acids. In germline, CDR1 is SGHTA, CDR2 FQGNSA. The variable domain in full, with the rest retrieved from reference TRBV7-2 and TRBJ2-7, is GAGVSQSPSNKVTEKGKDVELRCDPISGHTALYWYRQSLGQGLEFLIYFQGNSAPDKSGLPSDRFSAERTGGSVSTLTIQRTQQEDSAVYLCASSLVPDSSYEQYFGPGTRLTVT.

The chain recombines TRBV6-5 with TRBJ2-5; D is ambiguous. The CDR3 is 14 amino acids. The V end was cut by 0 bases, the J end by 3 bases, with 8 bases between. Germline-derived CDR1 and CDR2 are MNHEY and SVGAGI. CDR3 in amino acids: CASSYSSAEETQYF. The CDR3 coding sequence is TGTGCCAGCAGTTACTCGTCGGCAGAAGAGACCCAGTACTTC.

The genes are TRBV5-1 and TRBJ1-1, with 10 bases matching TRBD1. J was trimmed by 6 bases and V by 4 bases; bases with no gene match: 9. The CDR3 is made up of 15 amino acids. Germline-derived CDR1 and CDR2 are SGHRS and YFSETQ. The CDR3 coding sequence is TGCGCCAGCAGCCCCCTGGGGACAGGGGCGGCTGAAGCTTTCTTT. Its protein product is CASSPLGTGAAEAFF.

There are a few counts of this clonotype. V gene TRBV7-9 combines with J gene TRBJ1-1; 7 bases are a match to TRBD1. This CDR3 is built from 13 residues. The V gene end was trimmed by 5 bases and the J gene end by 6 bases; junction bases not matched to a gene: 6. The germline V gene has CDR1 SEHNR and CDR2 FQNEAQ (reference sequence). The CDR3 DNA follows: TGTGCCAGCAGCCGAATACAGGGGTCTGAAGCTTTCTTT. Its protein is CASSRIQGSEAFF.

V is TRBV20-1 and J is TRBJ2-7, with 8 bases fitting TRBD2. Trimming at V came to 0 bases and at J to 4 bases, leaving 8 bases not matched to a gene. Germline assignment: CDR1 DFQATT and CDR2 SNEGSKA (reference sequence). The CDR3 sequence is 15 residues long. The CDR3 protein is CSARDQGTSRYEQYF. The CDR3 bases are TGCAGTGCTAGAGATCAAGGGACTAGTCGATACGAGCAGTACTTC.

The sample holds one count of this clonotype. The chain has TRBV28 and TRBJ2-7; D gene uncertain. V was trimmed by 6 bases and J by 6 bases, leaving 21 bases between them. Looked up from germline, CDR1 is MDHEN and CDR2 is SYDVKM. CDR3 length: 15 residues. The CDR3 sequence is CASRPNSAELFEQYF. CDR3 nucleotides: TGTGCCAGCAGACCCAACTCCGCGGAGTTATTCGAGCAGTACTTC.